The entry below gives a single T cell receptor (beta chain) sequence along with its context. The antigen is undetermined. The sample belongs to a study of T cells in Graves' hyperthyroidism and ophthalmopathy. Findings of the study overall: Expanded thyroid clonotypes (above 0.001) were mostly also found in blood.

The diagnoses drew upon clinical symptoms, serum thyroxine and TRAb, thyroid ultrasound and orbital computed tomography. This CDR3 region has 15 residues. Unmatched junction bases numbered 7, after V lost 3 bases and J lost 5 bases. The CDR3 regions of TCR beta were amplified from RNA transcripts. HTBI primers were the set used in a first-round RT-PCR of the TCR CDR3. TCRdb redid the calling of the multiplex PCR reads with MiXCR, one entry per CDR3 protein. This sample yields about 400,000 distinct CDR3 sequences, of which about 14% are seen a single time; approximately 29% belongs to the top ten. The TCR originated in a man aged 50 to 60 with Graves' ophthalmopathy. Sample: blood. The chain combines TRBV12-3 or TRBV12-4 with TRBJ2-5; 9 bases are a match to TRBD1. CDR3 DNA sequence: TGTGCCAGCAGTTTTACAGGGGGCGCGGGTGAGACCCAGTACTTC. As protein: CASSFTGGAGETQYF.